The rows below give T cell receptor beta chains drawn from one sample of a study of glioma-infiltrating T cells after dendritic cell vaccination. TCRdb keeps only in-frame clones here, not all; method: immunoSEQ multiplex PCR. The sample lists about 100,000 clones, 70% to 80% occurring once. The sequences come from blood, collected before dendritic cell vaccination. These receptors were taken from a human donor with glioblastoma. Each CDR3 is given with its conserved first and last residue. Fields, in order: J gene, CDR3 length, D gene, clone size, V gene, CDR3 protein, CDR3 DNA. D genes are given only for firm matches. A row's size may be missing; if present it is once, few, many or a size class.

j_call: TRBJ2-7; cdr3_length: 15; d_call: -; clone_size: -; v_call: TRBV27; cdr3_aa: CASSPQATEDYEQYF; cdr3_nt: TGTGCCAGCAGTCCACAAGCAACGGAGGACTACGAGCAGTACTTC
j_call: TRBJ1-2; cdr3_length: 13; d_call: -; clone_size: -; v_call: TRBV2; cdr3_aa: CASRAQGFHGYTF; cdr3_nt: TGTGCCAGCAGGGCACAGGGATTTCATGGCTACACCTTC
j_call: TRBJ1-2; cdr3_length: 14; d_call: -; clone_size: -; v_call: TRBV5-1; cdr3_aa: CASRGGHANYGYTF; cdr3_nt: TGCGCCAGCAGAGGGGGACACGCTAACTATGGCTACACCTTC
j_call: TRBJ2-5; cdr3_length: 15; d_call: TRBD2; clone_size: -; v_call: TRBV10-1; cdr3_aa: CASSESREWQETQYF; cdr3_nt: TGCGCCAGCAGTGAGTCGCGGGAGTGGCAAGAGACCCAGTACTTC
j_call: TRBJ1-2; cdr3_length: 15; d_call: -; clone_size: once; v_call: TRBV18; cdr3_aa: CASSPRSVGLYGYTF; cdr3_nt: TGTGCCAGCTCACCACGTTCAGTTGGGCTCTATGGCTACACCTTC
j_call: TRBJ2-3; cdr3_length: 11; d_call: -; clone_size: -; v_call: TRBV20-1; cdr3_aa: CSAPLSDTQYF; cdr3_nt: TGCAGTGCCCCCCTCTCAGATACGCAGTATTTT
j_call: TRBJ2-1; cdr3_length: 15; d_call: -; clone_size: -; v_call: TRBV19; cdr3_aa: CASSTTRYSYNEQFF; cdr3_nt: TGTGCCAGTAGTACGACTCGTTACTCCTACAATGAGCAGTTCTTC
j_call: TRBJ1-5; cdr3_length: 15; d_call: -; clone_size: -; v_call: TRBV19; cdr3_aa: CASGTLEDSNQPQHF; cdr3_nt: TGTGCCAGCGGGACATTGGAGGATAGCAATCAGCCCCAGCATTTT
j_call: TRBJ1-1; cdr3_length: 14; d_call: -; clone_size: -; v_call: TRBV6-1; cdr3_aa: CASSEARWSTEAFF; cdr3_nt: TGTGCCAGCAGTGAAGCGCGCTGGAGCACTGAAGCTTTCTTT
j_call: TRBJ2-7; cdr3_length: 16; d_call: TRBD1; clone_size: -; v_call: TRBV6-1; cdr3_aa: CASSDSRGPLVWQQYF; cdr3_nt: TGTGCCAGCAGTGATAGCAGGGGGCCCCTAGTGTGGCAGCAGTACTTC
j_call: TRBJ1-1; cdr3_length: 13; d_call: -; clone_size: -; v_call: TRBV29-1; cdr3_aa: CSVAGRENTEAFF; cdr3_nt: TGCAGCGTTGCGGGCAGGGAGAACACTGAAGCTTTCTTT
j_call: TRBJ2-7; cdr3_length: 15; d_call: -; clone_size: -; v_call: TRBV7-9; cdr3_aa: CASSLARGYSYEQYF; cdr3_nt: TGTGCCAGCAGCTTAGCCAGGGGCTATTCCTACGAGCAGTACTTC
j_call: TRBJ2-7; cdr3_length: 15; d_call: TRBD1; clone_size: -; v_call: TRBV5-1; cdr3_aa: CASSRRDRGLYEQYF; cdr3_nt: TGCGCCAGCAGCCGCCGGGACAGGGGGCTTTACGAGCAGTACTTC
j_call: TRBJ2-3; cdr3_length: 16; d_call: -; clone_size: -; v_call: TRBV5-1; cdr3_aa: CASSLPKTESTDTQYF; cdr3_nt: TGCGCCAGCAGCTTGCCGAAGACGGAGAGCACAGATACGCAGTATTTT
j_call: TRBJ1-1; cdr3_length: 14; d_call: TRBD1; clone_size: -; v_call: TRBV9; cdr3_aa: CASSVVGTAAEAFF; cdr3_nt: TGTGCCAGCAGCGTAGTAGGGACAGCGGCTGAAGCTTTCTTT
j_call: TRBJ2-7; cdr3_length: 13; d_call: -; clone_size: -; v_call: TRBV27; cdr3_aa: CASAEGQPYEQYF; cdr3_nt: TGTGCCAGCGCCGAAGGACAGCCCTACGAGCAGTACTTC
j_call: TRBJ2-7; cdr3_length: 14; d_call: TRBD2; clone_size: -; v_call: TRBV19; cdr3_aa: CASSASGGFYEQYF; cdr3_nt: TGTGCCAGTAGCGCTAGCGGGGGGTTTTACGAGCAGTACTTC
j_call: TRBJ1-4; cdr3_length: 14; d_call: -; clone_size: -; v_call: TRBV30; cdr3_aa: CAWSVDSVNEKLFF; cdr3_nt: TGTGCCTGGAGTGTCGACAGCGTCAATGAAAAACTGTTTTTT
j_call: TRBJ2-3; cdr3_length: 15; d_call: TRBD1; clone_size: -; v_call: TRBV10-3; cdr3_aa: CAINPGQGFTDTQYF; cdr3_nt: TGTGCCATCAACCCGGGACAGGGGTTCACAGATACGCAGTATTTT
j_call: TRBJ1-2; cdr3_length: 16; d_call: -; clone_size: -; v_call: TRBV10-1; cdr3_aa: CADLFPGREGNYGYTF; cdr3_nt: TGCGCCGACCTGTTCCCGGGCAGGGAGGGTAACTATGGCTACACCTTC
j_call: TRBJ1-3; cdr3_length: 18; d_call: TRBD1; clone_size: few; v_call: TRBV9; cdr3_aa: CASSVGGYGQDVGNTIYF; cdr3_nt: TGTGCCAGCAGCGTAGGAGGGTACGGACAGGATGTTGGAAACACCATATATTTT
j_call: TRBJ2-6; cdr3_length: 16; d_call: TRBD2; clone_size: -; v_call: TRBV5-1; cdr3_aa: CASSLLGGTGANVLTF; cdr3_nt: TGCGCCAGCAGCTTGCTGGGGGGGACTGGGGCCAACGTCCTGACTTTC
j_call: TRBJ2-5; cdr3_length: 12; d_call: -; clone_size: -; v_call: TRBV7-2; cdr3_aa: CASSSGEETQYF; cdr3_nt: TGTGCCAGCAGCTCAGGGGAAGAGACCCAGTACTTC
j_call: TRBJ2-7; cdr3_length: 16; d_call: -; clone_size: -; v_call: TRBV4-1; cdr3_aa: CASSQNRGRGSYEQYF; cdr3_nt: TGCGCCAGCAGCCAGAACAGGGGCCGGGGGTCCTACGAGCAGTACTTC
j_call: TRBJ2-7; cdr3_length: 15; d_call: TRBD1; clone_size: few; v_call: TRBV10-3; cdr3_aa: CAISPRGQSTYEQYF; cdr3_nt: TGTGCCATCAGTCCCAGGGGGCAATCTACCTACGAGCAGTACTTC
j_call: TRBJ2-3; cdr3_length: 14; d_call: TRBD1; clone_size: -; v_call: TRBV28; cdr3_aa: CASSHSGTGGSQYF; cdr3_nt: TGTGCCAGCAGTCACTCCGGGACAGGGGGCTCGCAGTATTTT